This note documents a single T cell receptor (beta chain) sequence. The V and J ends lost 5 bases and 8 bases respectively, with 12 bases between them. Germline CDR1 reads SGHTA; CDR2 reads FQGNSA. The CDR3 has 13 amino acids. Libraries were prepared by immunoSEQ multiplex PCR; TCRdb keeps only in-frame clonotypes and omits some of them. The sample contains some 350,000 clones, around 91% of which appear only once. This sample was included in a study of blood T cell repertoires in COVID-19. Background on the study: Whether acute or convalescent, the COVID-19 samples came from the United States, Italy and Spain. Nucleic acid was either cDNA or gDNA, and it came from T cells, B-cell-depleted T cells, or PBMCs.

This receptor was taken from a man in his late teens or twenties with active or convalescent COVID-19. The sequenced material came from peripheral blood. The gene calls are TRBV7-2 and TRBJ1-4, with D perhaps TRBD1 (5 bases). The CDR3 here is CASSPGYREKLFF. DNA for the CDR3: TGTGCCAGCAGCCCCGGATACAGGGAAAAACTGTTTTTT. The entire variable domain, with the rest obtained from reference TRBV7-2 and TRBJ1-4, is as follows: GAGVSQSPSNKVTEKGKDVELRCDPISGHTALYWYRQSLGQGLEFLIYFQGNSAPDKSGLPSDRFSAERTGGSVSTLTIQRTQQEDSAVYLCASSPGYREKLFFGSGTQLSVL.